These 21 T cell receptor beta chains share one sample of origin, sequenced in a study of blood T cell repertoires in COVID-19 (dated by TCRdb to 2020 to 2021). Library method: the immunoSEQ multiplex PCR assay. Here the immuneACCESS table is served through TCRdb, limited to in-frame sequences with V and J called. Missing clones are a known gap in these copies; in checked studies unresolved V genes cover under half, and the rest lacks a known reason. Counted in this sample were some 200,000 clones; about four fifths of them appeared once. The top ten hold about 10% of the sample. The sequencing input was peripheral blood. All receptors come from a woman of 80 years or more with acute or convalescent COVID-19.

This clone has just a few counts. The CDR3 reads CASSLVGQMNTEAFF. CDR3 bases: TGTGCCAGCAGCTTAGTTGGACAAATGAACACTGAAGCTTTCTTT. The V and J genes are TRBV7-2 and TRBJ1-1, with TRBD1 as a possible D gene (5 bases). Between the trimmed V and J ends, which lost 1 base and 0 bases, there was a span of 9 bases. Germline V gene sequence: CDR1 SGHTA, CDR2 FQGNSA. The CDR3 is 15 amino acids.

The CDR3 spells CASSQDKAAYGYTF. The CDR3 DNA follows: TGCGCCAGCAGCCAAGATAAGGCGGCCTATGGCTACACCTTC. This chain links TRBV4-3 with TRBJ1-2; D call uncertain. CDR3 length: 14 amino acids. Between the trimmed V and J ends, which lost 0 bases and 4 bases, there was a span of 9 bases. Germline lookup yields CDR1 LGHNA and CDR2 YSLEER.

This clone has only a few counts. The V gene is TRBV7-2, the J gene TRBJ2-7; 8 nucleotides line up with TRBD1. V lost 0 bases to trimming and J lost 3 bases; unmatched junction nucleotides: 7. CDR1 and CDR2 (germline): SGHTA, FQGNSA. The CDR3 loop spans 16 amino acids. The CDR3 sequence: CASSLAPTGANYEQYF. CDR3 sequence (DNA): TGTGCCAGCAGCTTAGCGCCGACAGGGGCGAACTACGAGCAGTACTTC.

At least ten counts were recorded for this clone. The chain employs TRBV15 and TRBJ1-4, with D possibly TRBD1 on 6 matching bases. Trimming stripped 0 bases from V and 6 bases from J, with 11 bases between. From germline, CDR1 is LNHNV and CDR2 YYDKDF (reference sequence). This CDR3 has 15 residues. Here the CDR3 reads CATSRDAGADEKLFF. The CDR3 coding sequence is TGTGCCACCAGCAGAGATGCGGGGGCGGATGAAAAACTGTTTTTT.

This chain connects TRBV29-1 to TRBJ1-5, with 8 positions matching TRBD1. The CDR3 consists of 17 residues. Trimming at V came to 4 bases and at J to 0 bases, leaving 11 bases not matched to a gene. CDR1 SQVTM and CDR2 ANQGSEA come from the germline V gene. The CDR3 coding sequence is TGCAGCGTTGGAGGCCTACAGGGGGAGTATAGCAATCAGCCCCAGCATTTT. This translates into CSVGGLQGEYSNQPQHF. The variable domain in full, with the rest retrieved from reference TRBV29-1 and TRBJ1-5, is SAVISQKPSRDICQRGTSLTIQCQVDSQVTMMFWYRQQPGQSLTLIATANQGSEATYESGFVIDKFPISRPNLTFSTLTVSNMSPEDSSIYLCSVGGLQGEYSNQPQHFGDGTRLSIL.

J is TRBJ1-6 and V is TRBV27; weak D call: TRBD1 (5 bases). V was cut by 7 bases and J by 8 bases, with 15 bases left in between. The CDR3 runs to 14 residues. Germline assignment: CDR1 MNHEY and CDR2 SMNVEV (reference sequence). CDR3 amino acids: CASTFGTKDSPLHF. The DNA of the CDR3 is TGTGCCAGCACCTTCGGGACTAAGGATTCACCCCTCCACTTT.

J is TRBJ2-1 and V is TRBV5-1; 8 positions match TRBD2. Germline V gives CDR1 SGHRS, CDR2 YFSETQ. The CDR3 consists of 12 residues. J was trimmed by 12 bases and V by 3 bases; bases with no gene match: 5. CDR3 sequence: CASSSASGGQFF. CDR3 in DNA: TGCGCCAGCAGCTCGGCCAGCGGGGGGCAGTTCTTC. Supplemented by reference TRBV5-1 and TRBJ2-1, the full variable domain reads KAGVTQTPRYLIKTRGQQVTLSCSPISGHRSVSWYQQTPGQGLQFLFEYFSETQRNKGNFPGRFSGRQFSNSRSEMNVSTLELGDSALYLCASSSASGGQFFGPGTRLTVL.

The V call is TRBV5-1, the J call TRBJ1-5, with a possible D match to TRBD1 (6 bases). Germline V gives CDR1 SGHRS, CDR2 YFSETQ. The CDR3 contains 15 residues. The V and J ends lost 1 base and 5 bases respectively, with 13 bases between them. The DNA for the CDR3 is TGCGCCAGCAGCTTGAGTGCAGGGGTGGATCAGCCCCAGCATTTT. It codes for CASSLSAGVDQPQHF.

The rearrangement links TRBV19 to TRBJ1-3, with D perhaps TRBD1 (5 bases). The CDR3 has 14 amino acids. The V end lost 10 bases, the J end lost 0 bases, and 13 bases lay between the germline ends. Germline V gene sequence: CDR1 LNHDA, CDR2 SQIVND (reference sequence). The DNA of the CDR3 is TGTGCCACCGTTGACAGCCTCTCTGGAAACACCATATATTTT. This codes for CATVDSLSGNTIYF.

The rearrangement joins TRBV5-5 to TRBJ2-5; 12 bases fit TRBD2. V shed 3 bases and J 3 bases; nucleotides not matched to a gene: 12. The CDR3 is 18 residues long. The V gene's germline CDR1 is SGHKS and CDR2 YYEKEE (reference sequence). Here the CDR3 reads CASSSAPSGLAGEETQYF. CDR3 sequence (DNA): TGTGCCAGCAGCTCGGCGCCCTCGGGACTAGCGGGCGAAGAGACCCAGTACTTC. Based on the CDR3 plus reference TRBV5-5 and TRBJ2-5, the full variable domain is DAGVTQSPTHLIKTRGQQVTLRCSPISGHKSVSWYQQVLGQGPQFIFQYYEKEERGRGNFPDRFSARQFPNYSSELNVNALLLGDSALYLCASSSAPSGLAGEETQYFGPGTRLLVL.

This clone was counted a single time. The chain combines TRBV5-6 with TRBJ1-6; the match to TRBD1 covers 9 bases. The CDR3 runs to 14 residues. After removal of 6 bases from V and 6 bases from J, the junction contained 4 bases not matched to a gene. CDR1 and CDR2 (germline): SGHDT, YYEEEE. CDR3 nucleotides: TGTGCCAGCATTGGGACAGGGTCTAATTCACCCCTCCACTTT. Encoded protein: CASIGTGSNSPLHF.

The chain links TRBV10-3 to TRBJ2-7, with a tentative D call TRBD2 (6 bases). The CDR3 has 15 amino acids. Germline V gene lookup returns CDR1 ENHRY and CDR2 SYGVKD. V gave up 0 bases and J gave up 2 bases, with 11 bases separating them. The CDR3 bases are TGTGCCATCAGTGAGTCGTCGACTAGTACCTACGAGCAGTACTTC. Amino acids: CAISESSTSTYEQYF.

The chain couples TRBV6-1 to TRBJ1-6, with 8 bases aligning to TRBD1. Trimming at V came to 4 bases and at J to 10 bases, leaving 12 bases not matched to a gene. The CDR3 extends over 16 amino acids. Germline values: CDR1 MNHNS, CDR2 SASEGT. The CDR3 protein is CASSAWRTGMLSPLHF. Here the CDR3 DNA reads TGTGCCAGCAGTGCTTGGAGGACAGGGATGTTGTCACCCCTCCACTTT.

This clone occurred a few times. CDR3 coding DNA: TGTGCCAGCTCGCCGGGACAGGCCAATGAAAAACTGTTTTTT. It is translated as CASSPGQANEKLFF. The chain carries TRBV11-3 and TRBJ1-4, with 8 nucleotides matching TRBD1. V was pared by 8 bases and J by 5 bases, with 7 bases of the junction left unmatched. Germline values: CDR1 SGHNT, CDR2 YENEEA. This CDR3 comprises 14 residues. The full variable domain, with the rest looked up from reference TRBV11-3 and TRBJ1-4, is EAGVVQSPRYKIIEKKQPVAFWCNPISGHNTLYWYLQNLGQGPELLIRYENEEAVDDSQLPKDRFSAERLKGVDSTLKIQPAELGDSAVYLCASSPGQANEKLFFGSGTQLSVL.

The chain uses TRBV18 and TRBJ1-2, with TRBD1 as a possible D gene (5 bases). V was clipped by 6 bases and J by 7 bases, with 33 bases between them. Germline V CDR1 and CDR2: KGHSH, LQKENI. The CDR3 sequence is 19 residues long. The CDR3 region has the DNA TGTGCCAGCTCGCCTCTTTCTCTTCAGGGCAGTGCCCCTTATGGTGGCTACACCTTC. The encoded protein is CASSPLSLQGSAPYGGYTF.

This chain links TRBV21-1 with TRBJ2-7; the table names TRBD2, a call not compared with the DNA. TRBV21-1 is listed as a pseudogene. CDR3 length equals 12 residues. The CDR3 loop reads CASTGGPYEQYF. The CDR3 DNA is TGTGCCAGCACCGGAGGGCCCTACGAGCAGTACTTC.

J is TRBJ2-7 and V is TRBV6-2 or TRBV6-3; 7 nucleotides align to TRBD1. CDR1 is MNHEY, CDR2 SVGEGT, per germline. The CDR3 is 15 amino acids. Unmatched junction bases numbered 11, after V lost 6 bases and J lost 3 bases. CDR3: CASSKPQGVNYEQYF. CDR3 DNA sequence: TGTGCCAGCAGCAAACCTCAGGGGGTAAACTACGAGCAGTACTTC.

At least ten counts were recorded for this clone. CDR3 DNA: TGTGCCACCAGTGCCTCGGCTAGCGGGATTACCGGGGAGCTGTTTTTT. This sequence encodes CATSASASGITGELFF. The V call is TRBV24-1, the J call TRBJ2-2, with 9 positions matching TRBD2. V lost 5 bases to trimming and J lost 5 bases; unmatched junction nucleotides: 8. The CDR3 consists of 16 residues. CDR1 KGHDR and CDR2 SFDVKD come from the germline V gene.

Here the CDR3 reads CATSRQGNGQPQHF. CDR3 in DNA: TGTGCCACCAGTCGACAGGGGAATGGTCAGCCCCAGCATTTT. The V call is TRBV24-1, the J call TRBJ1-5; TRBD1 matches 8 bases. V lost 6 bases to trimming and J lost 6 bases; unmatched junction nucleotides: 6. Germline-derived CDR1 and CDR2 are KGHDR and SFDVKD. The CDR3 extends over 14 amino acids.

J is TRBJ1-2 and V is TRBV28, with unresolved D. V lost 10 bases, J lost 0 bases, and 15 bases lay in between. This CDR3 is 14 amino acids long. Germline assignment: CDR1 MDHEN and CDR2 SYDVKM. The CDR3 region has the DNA TGTGCCATCTTAGAACAGTATGCTAACTATGGCTACACCTTC. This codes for CAILEQYANYGYTF.

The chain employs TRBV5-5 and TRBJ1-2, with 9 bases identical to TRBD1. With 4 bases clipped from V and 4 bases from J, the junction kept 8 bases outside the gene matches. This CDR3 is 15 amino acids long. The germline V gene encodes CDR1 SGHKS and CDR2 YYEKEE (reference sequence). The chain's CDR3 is CASSLRTGDGYGYTF. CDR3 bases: TGTGCCAGCAGCCTAAGGACAGGGGACGGCTATGGCTACACCTTC.